One sample yielded the 5 T cell receptor beta chains listed below, sequenced in a study of blood T cells in healthy people across ages. A second PCR, run for roughly 7 to 12 cycles, used a sample-barcoded 5' primer plus a J-beta primer mix. TCRdb reanalysed the 5' RACE reads using MiXCR and keeps one entry per CDR3 protein. The sample contains hundreds of thousands of distinct CDR3 sequences, about 50% of which appear only once. Sequenced input: blood. The receptors originated from a woman of 80 years or more in good health.

V is TRBV2 and J is TRBJ2-3; tentatively, D is TRBD2 (6 bases). Germline CDR1 is SNHLY and CDR2 is FYNNEI. V was cut by 7 bases and J by 4 bases, with 18 bases left in between. The CDR3 runs 15 residues. This CDR3 reads CASKWGELEADTQYF. CDR3 DNA: TGTGCCAGCAAGTGGGGGGAACTAGAAGCAGATACGCAGTATTTT.

This clonotype was observed at least ten times. The chain has TRBV20-1 and TRBJ2-7; no firm D call. The V end was cut by 3 bases, the J end by 4 bases, with 7 bases between. Per germline, CDR1 DFQATT and CDR2 SNEGSKA (reference sequence). This CDR3 contains 11 residues. CDR3 residues: CSARDAYEQYF. Written as DNA, the CDR3 is TGCAGTGCTAGGGACGCTTACGAGCAGTACTTC.

This chain connects TRBV28 to TRBJ1-5; TRBD1 matches at 7 bases. This CDR3 spans 13 amino acids. Germline V lookup: CDR1 MDHEN, CDR2 SYDVKM. Trimming at V came to 8 bases and at J to 6 bases, leaving 7 bases not matched to a gene. CDR3 coding DNA: TGTGCCAGCCAACAGGGGTTGAGTCAGCCCCAGCATTTT. It codes for CASQQGLSQPQHF.

The chain is built from TRBV29-1 and TRBJ2-1; TRBD2 agrees at 9 bases. Germline CDR1 is SQVTM and CDR2 is ANQGSEA. The V gene end was trimmed by 6 bases and the J gene end by 7 bases; junction bases not matched to a gene: 7. The CDR3 is 13 residues long. CDR3: CSVRAGGPNEQFF. The CDR3 DNA reads as TGCAGCGTGAGGGCGGGAGGGCCAAATGAGCAGTTCTTC.

This clonotype was picked up a small number of times. A much larger clone is a single base away; this may be a read error. The rearrangement uses TRBV28 and TRBJ2-1; the D call may be TRBD1 or TRBD2 (6 bases each). V was pared by 5 bases and J by 13 bases, with 21 bases between. The length of the CDR3 is 14 residues. Germline assignment: CDR1 MDHEN and CDR2 SYDVKM. CDR3 in DNA: TGTGCCAGCAGTCAGCTTGGGGGGCAAGAGACCCAGTTCTTC. Translating gives CASSQLGGQETQFF.